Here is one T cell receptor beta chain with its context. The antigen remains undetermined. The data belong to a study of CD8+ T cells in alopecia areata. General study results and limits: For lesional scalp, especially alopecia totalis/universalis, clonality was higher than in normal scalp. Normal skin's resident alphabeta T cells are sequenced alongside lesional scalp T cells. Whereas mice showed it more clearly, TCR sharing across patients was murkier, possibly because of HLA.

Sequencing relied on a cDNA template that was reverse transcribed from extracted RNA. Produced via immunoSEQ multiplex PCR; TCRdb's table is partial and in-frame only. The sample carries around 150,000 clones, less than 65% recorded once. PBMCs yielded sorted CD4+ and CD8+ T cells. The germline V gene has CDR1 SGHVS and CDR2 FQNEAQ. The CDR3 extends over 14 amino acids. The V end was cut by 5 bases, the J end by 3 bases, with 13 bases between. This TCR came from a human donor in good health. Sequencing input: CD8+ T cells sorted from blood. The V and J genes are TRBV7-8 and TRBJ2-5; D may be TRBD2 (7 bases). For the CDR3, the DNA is TGTGCCAGCAGCGTAGGGGGGGCGGAAGAGACCCAGTACTTC. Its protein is CASSVGGAEETQYF.